The clone carrying this TCR beta chain has ten or more counts. Using 9.5 to 10 ml of fresh peripheral blood, PBMCs were prepared. The source material, RNA transcripts, was used to amplify TCR beta CDR3 regions. HTBI primers drove first-round RT-PCR of the TCR CDR3. TCRdb independently ran MiXCR on the multiplex PCR reads; one entry per CDR3 protein. This sample carries nearly 250,000 distinct CDR3 sequences, over 15% of them seen once, and the ten largest clones take around 28%. This entry comes from a study of T cells in Graves' hyperthyroidism and ophthalmopathy. The V end was cut by 4 bases, the J end by 7 bases, with 11 bases between. Per the germline V gene, CDR1 is MDHEN and CDR2 is SYDVKM. There are 12 residues in the CDR3.

Sequenced sample: blood. This chain connects TRBV28 to TRBJ2-7; TRBD2 might be the D (6 bases). The receptor's source is a woman younger than 35 with Graves' ophthalmopathy. CDR3 loop: CASSSTSLEQYF. Here the CDR3 DNA reads TGTGCCAGCAGTTCGACTAGTCTTGAGCAGTACTTC.